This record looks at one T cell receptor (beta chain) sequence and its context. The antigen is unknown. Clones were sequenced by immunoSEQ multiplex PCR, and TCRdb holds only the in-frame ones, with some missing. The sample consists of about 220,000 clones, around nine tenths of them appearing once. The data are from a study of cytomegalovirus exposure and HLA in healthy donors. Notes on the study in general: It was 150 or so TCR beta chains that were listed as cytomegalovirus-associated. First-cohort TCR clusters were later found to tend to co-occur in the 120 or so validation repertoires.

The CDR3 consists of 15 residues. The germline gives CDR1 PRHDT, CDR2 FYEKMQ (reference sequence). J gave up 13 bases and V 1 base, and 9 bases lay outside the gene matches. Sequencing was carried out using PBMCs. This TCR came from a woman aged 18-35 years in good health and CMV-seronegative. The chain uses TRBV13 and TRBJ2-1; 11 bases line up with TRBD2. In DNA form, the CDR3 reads TGTGCCAGCAGCTTAGAACTAGCGGGAGTAATACGTCAGTTCTTC. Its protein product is CASSLELAGVIRQFF.